Listed below are T cell receptor beta chains from one sample, sequenced in a study of metastatic and nonmetastatic thyroid tumors. TCRdb re-analyzed the PCR reads using MiXCR. The sample has approximately 15,000 clones; 24% are singletons. Material: tumor tissue. These receptors were taken from a female donor with papillary thyroid cancer or a benign thyroid nodule (not recorded which). Some clones in this sample may be carry-over from other donors' samples. CDR3s include the opening cysteine and the closing phenylalanine or tryptophan. A D gene is named only where the DNA matches it firmly. Not all rows give a size; the values are once, few, many and, for expanded clones, a class.

J gene | V gene | clone size | D gene | CDR3 protein | CDR3 DNA
TRBJ2-2 | TRBV20-1 | - | - | CSAMLRENTWELFF | TGCAGTGCTATGCTCAGGGAGAACACCTGGGAGCTGTTTTTT
TRBJ1-5 | TRBV19 | few | - | CASSIWGDGNQPQHF | TGTGCCAGTAGTATATGGGGGGATGGCAATCAGCCCCAGCATTTT
TRBJ1-1 | TRBV6-1 | few | - | CASRLTGSVEAFF | TGTGCCAGCAGATTAACAGGGTCCGTGGAAGCTTTCTTT
TRBJ2-5 | TRBV20-1 | medium-sized | TRBD2 | CSAPLAGGGETQYF | TGCAGTGCCCCCCTAGCGGGAGGGGGAGAGACCCAGTACTTC
TRBJ2-7 | TRBV5-1 | once | TRBD1 | CASSQPGQGGYSYEQYF | TGCGCCAGCAGCCAACCAGGACAGGGAGGCTACTCCTACGAGCAGTACTTC
TRBJ1-1 | TRBV20-1 | - | TRBD1 | CSARYTGTGDTEAFF | TGCAGTGCTCGTTACACCGGGACAGGGGACACTGAAGCTTTCTTT
TRBJ1-2 | TRBV20-1 | few | - | CSASSGYTF | TGCAGTGCTAGCTCCGGCTACACCTTC
TRBJ2-7 | TRBV18 | many | TRBD2 | CASSSGLAGNEQYF | TGTGCCAGCTCATCCGGACTAGCGGGCAACGAGCAGTACTTC
TRBJ1-2 | TRBV20-1 | - | TRBD1 | CSASGTGYFHGYTF | TGCAGTGCTAGCGGGACAGGGTACTTCCATGGCTACACCTTC
TRBJ2-1 | TRBV5-4 | - | - | CASSLVNDNEQFF | TGTGCCAGCAGCTTGGTTAACGACAATGAGCAGTTCTTC
TRBJ1-2 | TRBV25-1 | medium-sized | - | CASSRGTNYGYTF | TGTGCCAGCAGTCGGGGCACTAACTATGGCTACACCTTC
TRBJ2-5 | TRBV20-1 | - | - | CSATPFGSFGFWETQYF | TGCAGTGCTACCCCATTCGGGAGCTTCGGGTTTTGGGAGACCCAGTACTTC
TRBJ2-2 | TRBV6-4 | - | - | CASSDSGAGELFF | TGTGCCAGCAGTGACTCGGGGGCCGGGGAGCTGTTTTTT
TRBJ2-7 | TRBV20-1 | many | - | CSARDPRSISYEQYF | TGCAGTGCTAGAGATCCTAGGTCGATCTCCTACGAGCAGTACTTC
TRBJ1-4 | TRBV30 | - | - | CAWSVRPNEKLFF | TGTGCCTGGAGTGTAAGACCTAATGAAAAACTGTTTTTT
TRBJ1-2 | TRBV7-9 | - | TRBD1 | CASSPTGGAYGYTF | TGTGCCAGCAGCCCAACAGGGGGCGCCTATGGCTACACCTTC
TRBJ2-1 | TRBV29-1 | medium-sized | TRBD2 | CSVSGLAGGNEQFF | TGCAGCGTGTCGGGACTAGCGGGAGGCAATGAGCAGTTCTTC
TRBJ2-2 | TRBV7-8 | few | - | CASSYRMGGDLTGELFF | TGTGCCAGCAGCTATAGGATGGGCGGGGATCTCACCGGGGAGCTGTTTTTT
TRBJ2-5 | TRBV12-3/TRBV12-4 | few | - | CASSPDSRPQGTQYF | TGTGCCAGCAGTCCAGACAGCCGGCCCCAAGGTACCCAGTACTTC
TRBJ1-2 | TRBV5-6 | many | - | CASSPGMVLNGYTF | TGTGCCAGCAGCCCAGGGATGGTGCTGAATGGCTACACCTTC
TRBJ2-4 | TRBV12-3/TRBV12-4 | many | TRBD2 | CASSFRSPLAGLGDLAKNIQYF | TGTGCCAGCAGTTTCAGATCTCCCCTAGCGGGCCTTGGGGACCTAGCCAAAAACATTCAGTACTTC
TRBJ1-1 | TRBV19 | medium-sized | - | CASSNGGRAEAFF | TGTGCCAGTAGTAATGGGGGACGAGCTGAAGCTTTCTTT
TRBJ2-1 | TRBV2 | medium-sized | - | CASSVRTYYNEQFF | TGTGCCAGCAGCGTTCGGACTTACTACAATGAGCAGTTCTTC
TRBJ2-7 | TRBV11-2 | medium-sized | - | CASSLDKGLGGEQYF | TGTGCCAGCAGCTTAGATAAGGGGTTAGGGGGCGAGCAGTACTTC
TRBJ1-4 | TRBV3-1 | - | - | CASSPSGGGVGKLFF | TGTGCCAGCAGCCCGTCTGGAGGGGGGGTAGGAAAACTGTTTTTT
TRBJ2-2 | TRBV28 | - | - | CASSPGAVDTGELFF | TGTGCCAGCAGCCCGGGAGCGGTTGACACCGGGGAGCTGTTTTTT
TRBJ2-2 | TRBV30 | many | TRBD1 | CAGQGQGATGELFF | TGTGCCGGCCAGGGACAGGGCGCGACCGGGGAGCTGTTTTTT
TRBJ1-1 | TRBV7-9 | medium-sized | - | CASSLVRVLNTEAFF | TGTGCCAGCAGCTTAGTGCGTGTCTTAAACACTGAAGCTTTCTTT
TRBJ2-1 | TRBV27 | many | - | CASSLIRERSYNEQFF | TGTGCCAGCAGTTTAATCCGGGAACGCTCCTACAATGAGCAGTTCTTC
TRBJ2-5 | TRBV6-4 | many | TRBD2 | CASINLGGRVQETQYF | TGTGCCAGCATTAACCTCGGCGGGAGAGTACAAGAGACCCAGTACTTC
TRBJ1-2 | TRBV7-9 | medium-sized | - | CASSQEGSRLGYTF | TGTGCCAGCAGCCAAGAAGGTTCGCGGCTGGGCTACACCTTC
TRBJ1-2 | TRBV20-1 | - | - | CSAPPRESNYGYTF | TGCAGTGCTCCCCCCCGGGAGTCTAATTATGGCTACACCTTC
TRBJ1-6 | TRBV30 | few | - | CAWSGSYNSPLHF | TGTGCCTGGAGTGGCTCCTATAATTCACCCCTCCACTTT
TRBJ1-1 | TRBV27 | medium-sized | - | CASSQRAGGTEAFF | TGTGCCAGCAGTCAGAGGGCGGGGGGGACTGAAGCTTTCTTT
TRBJ2-1 | TRBV4-2 | many | TRBD2 | CASSPLTSGKNNEQFF | TGTGCCAGCAGCCCCCTAACTAGCGGGAAAAACAATGAGCAGTTCTTC
TRBJ1-3 | TRBV2 | - | TRBD1 | CASSVAGQAPFSGNTIYF | TGTGCCAGCAGTGTTGCGGGACAGGCACCCTTCTCTGGAAACACCATATATTTT
TRBJ2-7 | TRBV6-1 | medium-sized | TRBD2 | CASSSGTSGRTYEQYF | TGTGCCAGCAGTTCCGGGACTAGCGGTAGGACCTACGAGCAGTACTTC
TRBJ1-2 | TRBV18 | many | - | CASSPSDSRGYTF | TGTGCCAGCTCACCATCGGACAGTCGGGGCTACACCTTC
TRBJ2-5 | TRBV5-6 | many | TRBD2 | CASSLVTSSGETQYF | TGTGCCAGCAGCTTGGTGACTAGCTCCGGGGAGACCCAGTACTTC
TRBJ2-7 | TRBV19 | many | TRBD2 | CASTRGTSGSPSYEQYF | TGTGCCAGTACCCGTGGGACTAGCGGGTCCCCCTCCTACGAGCAGTACTTC
TRBJ2-3 | TRBV6-2/TRBV6-3 | few | - | CASIPRESTDTQYF | TGTGCCAGCATTCCCCGGGAAAGCACAGATACGCAGTATTTT
TRBJ1-4 | TRBV4-2 | - | - | CASSLLPGGSGEKLFF | TGTGCCAGCAGCCTTCTACCGGGGGGATCGGGGGAAAAACTGTTTTTT
TRBJ2-5 | TRBV5-6 | many | TRBD2 | CASSRGLAETETQYF | TGTGCCAGCAGCAGGGGACTAGCGGAAACGGAGACCCAGTACTTC
TRBJ2-3 | TRBV20-1 | - | - | CSARALLACQTSLDTQYF | TGCAGTGCTAGAGCCCTGCTAGCGTGTCAAACTTCTTTAGATACGCAGTATTTT
TRBJ1-5 | TRBV10-3 | few | - | CATTVDGGNQPQHF | TGTGCCACAACGGTCGATGGGGGCAATCAGCCCCAGCATTTT
TRBJ2-2 | TRBV20-1 | many | - | CSAVRANTGELFF | TGCAGTGCCGTAAGGGCTAACACCGGGGAGCTGTTTTTT
TRBJ2-3 | TRBV11-3 | many | TRBD1 | CASSWDSSTDTQYF | TGTGCCAGCAGCTGGGACAGTAGCACAGATACGCAGTATTTT
TRBJ1-6 | TRBV20-1 | - | - | CSAPPIGLSSYNSPLHF | TGCAGTGCTCCCCCCATAGGGCTCAGCTCCTATAATTCACCCCTCCACTTT
TRBJ2-7 | TRBV6-1 | few | TRBD1 | CASKKKGGQRLGEQYF | TGTGCCAGCAAAAAAAAAGGGGGCCAGCGGCTAGGCGAGCAGTACTTC
TRBJ2-7 | TRBV27 | few | TRBD2 | CASRTLAGDEQYF | TGTGCCAGCAGGACACTAGCGGGGGATGAGCAGTACTTC
TRBJ2-7 | TRBV28 | - | - | CASSLLAPVEQYF | TGTGCCAGCAGTTTATTAGCACCCGTAGAGCAGTACTTC
TRBJ1-2 | TRBV6-4 | - | - | CSSSPSDNNYCYTF | TGTTCCAGCAGTCCCTCGGACAACAACTATTGCTACACCTTC